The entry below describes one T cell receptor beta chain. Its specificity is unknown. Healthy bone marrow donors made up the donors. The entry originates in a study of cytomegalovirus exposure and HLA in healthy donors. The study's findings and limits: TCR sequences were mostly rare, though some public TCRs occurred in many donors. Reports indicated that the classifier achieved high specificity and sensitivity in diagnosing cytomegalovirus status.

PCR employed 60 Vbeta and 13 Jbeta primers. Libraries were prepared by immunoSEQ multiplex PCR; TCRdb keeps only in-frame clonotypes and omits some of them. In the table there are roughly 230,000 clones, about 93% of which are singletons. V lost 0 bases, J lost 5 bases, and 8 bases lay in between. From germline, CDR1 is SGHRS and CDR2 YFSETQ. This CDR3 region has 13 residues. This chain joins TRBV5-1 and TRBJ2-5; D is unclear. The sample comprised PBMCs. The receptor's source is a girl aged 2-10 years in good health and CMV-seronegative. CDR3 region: CASSLVGWETQYF. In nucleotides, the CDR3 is TGCGCCAGCAGCTTGGTTGGCTGGGAGACCCAGTACTTC.